These 5 T cell receptor beta chains were sequenced from one sample in a study of T cell changes during pregnancy in multiple sclerosis. Generated by immunoSEQ multiplex PCR, the TCRdb table keeps only in-frame clones and is missing some. The sample includes over 65,000 clones, roughly nine tenths of them seen just once. This sample comprised peripheral blood, obtained in the second trimester of pregnancy. These receptors all stem from a female donor with multiple sclerosis, enrolled in a pregnancy study.

The chain carries TRBV7-9 and TRBJ2-7, with TRBD2 matching 7 bases. The junction had 3 bases not matched to a gene; V was cut back by 4 bases and J by 6 bases. CDR3 length equals 12 residues. Germline V gene sequence: CDR1 SEHNR, CDR2 FQNEAQ (reference sequence). Here the CDR3 reads CASSSGLVEQYF. As DNA, the CDR3 is TGTGCCAGCAGCTCCGGACTAGTCGAGCAGTACTTC.

The rearrangement joins TRBV19 to TRBJ2-3; D unclear. Trimming pared 2 bases from V and 7 bases from J, leaving 7 bases between. Germline assignment: CDR1 LNHDA and CDR2 SQIVND (reference sequence). The CDR3 sequence is 12 residues long. CDR3 bases: TGTGCCAGTAGTATATCACAGAATACGCAGTATTTT. Encoded protein: CASSISQNTQYF.

J is TRBJ2-7 and V is TRBV9, with 7 bases matching TRBD2. From germline, CDR1 is SGDLS and CDR2 YYNGEE. CDR3 length equals 13 residues. The V and J ends lost 4 bases and 3 bases, in that order; junction bases with no gene match: 4. This CDR3 reads CASSPVAGYEQYF. CDR3 bases: TGTGCCAGCAGCCCCGTAGCGGGCTACGAGCAGTACTTC.

V and J are TRBV5-4 and TRBJ2-3; TRBD1 agrees at 9 bases. CDR1 is SGHNT and CDR2 is YYREEE in the germline V gene (reference sequence). V dropped 0 bases and J dropped 2; count of bases not matched to a gene: 10. This CDR3 contains 18 residues. CDR3 residues: CASSLAWGQGGFTDTQYF. The CDR3 DNA reads as TGTGCCAGCAGCTTGGCTTGGGGACAGGGTGGGTTCACAGATACGCAGTATTTT.

The J gene is TRBJ2-6, the V gene TRBV9, with a possible D match to TRBD1 (6 bases). V gave up 3 bases and J gave up 4 bases, with 11 bases separating them. The germline V gene encodes CDR1 SGDLS and CDR2 YYNGEE. The length of the CDR3 is 15 residues. The DNA of the CDR3 is TGTGCCAGCAGCGCCCCAGGGGCCGGGGCCAACGTCCTGACTTTC. As protein: CASSAPGAGANVLTF.